This T cell receptor beta chain is drawn from a study of shared clonotypes between healthy human individuals. Deep-level settings were used for running the assay. Ten immunoSEQ deep assay plates were used by the authors to sequence unsorted PBMC DNA. Data came from immunoSEQ multiplex PCR; TCRdb stores just in-frame clones and leaves some out. The repertoire holds 490,000 or so clones, with 79% as singletons. The germline gives CDR1 GTSNPN, CDR2 SVGIG (reference sequence). CDR3 length: 16 residues. As regards this clone: Mismatch with germline at one junction end may stem from a read error.

Material: PBMCs. The chain uses TRBV30 and TRBJ2-3, with 7 nucleotides matching TRBD1. This clonotype was obtained from a middle-aged woman in good health. Some clones in this sample may be carry-over from other donors' samples. In nucleotides, the CDR3 is TGTGCCTGGGGGACCGGAGAGGGGGCTTCAACAGATACGCGGTATTTT. Translation gives CAWGTGEGASTDTRYF. Looking up the rest from reference TRBV30 and TRBJ2-3 gives the full variable domain: SQTIHQWPATLVQPVGSPLSLECTVEGTSNPNLYWYRQAAGRGLQLLFYSVGIGQISSEVPQNLSASRPQDRQFILSSKKLLLSDSGFYLCAWGTGEGASTDTRYFGPGTRLTVL.